Following are 30 T cell receptor beta chains from one sample sequenced in a study of cytomegalovirus exposure and HLA in healthy donors. Some clones are missing from TCRdb's copy, which holds only in-frame ones; the method was immunoSEQ multiplex PCR. The sample has 150,000 to 200,000 clones, 88% seen once. The sample comprised PBMCs. The receptor set was obtained from a man aged 18 to 35 in good health and CMV-seronegative.

V is TRBV19 and J is TRBJ2-5; TRBD2 agrees at 7 bases. In germline, CDR1 is LNHDA, CDR2 SQIVND (reference sequence). The CDR3 has 14 residues. With 6 bases clipped from V and 5 bases from J, the junction kept 9 bases outside the gene matches. This chain's CDR3 is CASRMAGEGETQYF. The CDR3 DNA is TGTGCCAGTAGGATGGCGGGAGAAGGGGAGACCCAGTACTTC.

This chain links TRBV7-9 with TRBJ1-1; D may be TRBD1 (6 bases). Germline V gene lookup returns CDR1 SEHNR and CDR2 FQNEAQ (reference sequence). V was clipped by 4 bases and J by 4 bases, with 13 bases between them. There are 14 residues in the CDR3. The CDR3 DNA reads as TGTGCCAGCAGCTCAACGGACAGAGTCACTGAAGCTTTCTTT. Its protein product is CASSSTDRVTEAFF.

The chain is built from TRBV5-1 and TRBJ1-3; tentative D call: TRBD1 (6 bases). V was clipped by 0 bases and J by 4 bases, with 8 bases between them. The CDR3 loop spans 14 amino acids. CDR1 and CDR2 (germline): SGHRS, YFSETQ. Here the CDR3 reads CASSLATGGNTIYF. The CDR3 bases are TGCGCCAGCAGCTTGGCGACAGGCGGAAACACCATATATTTT.

Here the CDR3 reads CASSKGQGFGYTF. In nucleotides, the CDR3 is TGTGCCAGCAGTAAGGGACAGGGGTTTGGCTACACCTTC. The chain employs TRBV28 and TRBJ1-2, with 10 bases aligning to TRBD1. The CDR3 consists of 13 residues. V was clipped by 5 bases and J by 7 bases; unmatched bases: 4. Germline CDR1 and CDR2: MDHEN and SYDVKM.

The rearrangement joins TRBV6-1 to TRBJ1-4; 8 bases map to TRBD1. The CDR3 consists of 14 residues. Unmatched junction bases numbered 8, after V lost 6 bases and J lost 8 bases. Per the germline V gene, CDR1 is MNHNS and CDR2 is SASEGT. CDR3 sequence: CASRPGTGSEKLFF. The CDR3 nucleotides are TGTGCCAGCAGGCCCGGGACAGGTTCGGAAAAACTGTTTTTT.

The chain joins TRBV28 to TRBJ2-5, with 7 bases aligning to TRBD1. The CDR3 consists of 17 residues. The ends lost 4 bases at V and 2 bases at J; junction bases unmatched: 13. Germline CDR1 is MDHEN and CDR2 is SYDVKM. The CDR3 sequence: CASSSAEYGTEQETQYF. The CDR3 region has the DNA TGTGCCAGCAGTTCCGCGGAATATGGGACAGAACAAGAGACCCAGTACTTC.

The rearrangement uses TRBV5-1 and TRBJ2-7; D remains ambiguous. V was cut by 4 bases and J by 4 bases, with 9 bases left in between. The CDR3 contains 12 residues. Per germline, CDR1 SGHRS and CDR2 YFSETQ. CDR3 protein: CASSPDGYEQYF. In DNA form, the CDR3 reads TGCGCCAGCAGCCCCGACGGGTACGAGCAGTACTTC.

V usage is TRBV2 and J usage is TRBJ2-1; 8 positions match TRBD2. With V trimmed by 2 bases and J by 5 bases, 5 bases remained unmatched. CDR3 length equals 15 residues. Germline V gene sequence: CDR1 SNHLY, CDR2 FYNNEI. The CDR3 nucleotides are TGTGCCAGCAGTGAAAGTCTAGCGGGCGACAATGAGCAGTTCTTC. This translates into CASSESLAGDNEQFF.

The chain employs TRBV28 and TRBJ2-5, with D perhaps matching TRBD1 (6 bases). Deletions cut 5 bases from V and 1 base from J, with 11 bases between. Germline CDR1 reads MDHEN; CDR2 reads SYDVKM. The length of the CDR3 is 14 residues. The CDR3 region is CASSHGQPQETQYF. The CDR3 coding sequence is TGTGCCAGCAGTCACGGACAGCCCCAAGAGACCCAGTACTTC.

J is TRBJ2-3 and V is TRBV4-1, with D perhaps matching TRBD2 (5 bases). Germline CDR1 and CDR2: MGHRA and YSYEKL. This CDR3 region has 18 residues. Trimming removed 0 bases from V and 0 bases from J, with 16 bases in between. CDR3 protein: CASSQDSGAVTSTDTQYF. In nucleotides, the CDR3 is TGCGCCAGCAGCCAAGATAGTGGAGCGGTAACTAGCACAGATACGCAGTATTTT.

The chain has TRBV28 and TRBJ2-3; 8 bases match TRBD2. The CDR3 is 17 amino acids. Trimming removed 5 bases from V and 7 bases from J; junction bases left unmatched: 17. In germline, CDR1 is MDHEN, CDR2 SYDVKM. In DNA, the CDR3 is TGTGCCAGCAGTCCCCGGGGAGCGGGGGCGGGGGACAATACGCAGTATTTT. Its translation: CASSPRGAGAGDNTQYF.

This rearrangement joins TRBV28 to TRBJ1-1, with 11 bases lining up with TRBD1. This CDR3 is built from 17 residues. The germline gives CDR1 MDHEN, CDR2 SYDVKM. With 6 bases clipped from V and 2 bases from J, the junction kept 11 bases outside the gene matches. Here the CDR3 reads CASSGGVDRGRNTEAFF. CDR3 nucleotides: TGTGCCAGCAGCGGTGGGGTGGACAGGGGGCGAAACACTGAAGCTTTCTTT.

J is TRBJ2-1 and V is TRBV21-1; TRBD2 is taken as the D call from the table, unchecked against the DNA. TRBV21-1 counts as a pseudogene. The CDR3 loop spans 16 amino acids. DNA for the CDR3: TGTGCCAGCAGCAAAAAAGCGGGAGGGCCCTACAATGAGCAGTTCTTC. Its translation is CASSKKAGGPYNEQFF.

The V call is TRBV27, the J call TRBJ2-3; no definite D call. Trimming removed 0 bases from V and 2 bases from J, with 6 bases in between. The CDR3 runs 14 residues. The germline gives CDR1 MNHEY, CDR2 SMNVEV (reference sequence). CDR3 DNA: TGTGCCAGCAGTTTATCGGGCTACACAGATACGCAGTATTTT. Amino acids: CASSLSGYTDTQYF.

DNA of the CDR3: TGCGCCAGCAGTCAATTCTCAGGACAGGGACAAGGCTACACCTTC. Protein sequence: CASSQFSGQGQGYTF. V and J are TRBV23-1 and TRBJ1-2; 8 positions agree with TRBD1. Being an ORF, TRBV23-1 has a function that is uncertain. With V trimmed by 1 base and J by 8 bases, 9 bases remained unmatched. The CDR3 spans 15 residues.

This clone was counted a single time. J is TRBJ1-2 and V is TRBV5-4; D is undetermined. V was cut by 0 bases and J by 4 bases, with 10 bases left in between. CDR1 SGHNT and CDR2 YYREEE come from the germline V gene (reference sequence). The CDR3 spans 14 residues. The CDR3 spells CASSLEQTIYGYTF. The CDR3, as DNA: TGTGCCAGCAGCTTGGAACAGACGATCTATGGCTACACCTTC.

The genes are TRBV27 and TRBJ2-1; D gene unclear. Trimming took 6 bases from V and 6 from J, leaving 21 bases between them. The germline V gene encodes CDR1 MNHEY and CDR2 SMNVEV (reference sequence). The CDR3 has 16 residues. The CDR3 DNA sequence: TGTGCCAGCAGCCCCGATCGAGGCCTGAGGTCCAATGAGCAGTTCTTC. Its protein product is CASSPDRGLRSNEQFF.

This rearrangement joins TRBV4-1 to TRBJ2-3, with D uncertain. The ends were cut back, 4 bases at V and 1 base at J, with 6 bases in the middle. There are 13 residues in the CDR3. Per the germline V gene, CDR1 is MGHRA and CDR2 is YSYEKL. CDR3 DNA sequence: TGCGCCAGCAGCCCCGAGGGCACAGATACGCAGTATTTT. Its translation: CASSPEGTDTQYF.

In its sample, this clone was seen many times. The V gene is TRBV5-6, the J gene TRBJ1-3; 10 bases are a match to TRBD1. The ends lost 4 bases at V and 3 bases at J; junction bases unmatched: 4. CDR3 length: 15 residues. CDR1 SGHDT and CDR2 YYEEEE come from the germline V gene. CDR3 region: CASSGTGAFGNTIYF. The CDR3 bases are TGTGCCAGCAGCGGGACAGGGGCCTTTGGAAACACCATATATTTT. Full variable domain (outside the CDR3, taken from reference TRBV5-6 and TRBJ1-3): DAGVTQSPTHLIKTRGQQVTLRCSPKSGHDTVSWYQQALGQGPQFIFQYYEEEERQRGNFPDRFSGHQFPNYSSELNVNALLLGDSALYLCASSGTGAFGNTIYFGEGSWLTVV.

The V and J genes are TRBV28 and TRBJ2-7; tentatively, D is TRBD1 (6 bases). This CDR3 comprises 13 residues. Germline CDR1 is MDHEN and CDR2 is SYDVKM. Trimming pared 2 bases from V and 6 bases from J, leaving 11 bases between. The CDR3: CASSLTGIGEQYV. Written as DNA, the CDR3 is TGTGCCAGCAGTTTAACAGGGATAGGCGAGCAGTACGTC.

The rearrangement joins TRBV28 to TRBJ1-5; D gene ambiguous. Germline CDR1 is MDHEN and CDR2 is SYDVKM. The CDR3 has 15 residues. Trimming took off 7 bases at V and 3 bases at J, with 16 bases between the two ends. DNA of the CDR3: TGTGCCAGCACCGGAGGATTAGTAGTCAATCAGCCCCAGCATTTT. Translation gives CASTGGLVVNQPQHF.

The chain combines TRBV30 with TRBJ2-2, with D possibly TRBD1 on 6 matching bases. From germline, CDR1 is GTSNPN and CDR2 SVGIG (reference sequence). Trimming cost V 8 bases and J 2 bases, with 12 bases left between them. The CDR3 sequence is 13 residues long. CDR3 in DNA: TGTGCCCGCGACAGGACCAACACCGGGGAGCTGTTTTTT. Amino acid sequence: CARDRTNTGELFF. Full variable domain (rest looked up from reference TRBV30 and TRBJ2-2): SQTIHQWPATLVQPVGSPLSLECTVEGTSNPNLYWYRQAAGRGLQLLFYSVGIGQISSEVPQNLSASRPQDRQFILSSKKLLLSDSGFYLCARDRTNTGELFFGEGSRLTVL.

The chain links TRBV25-1 to TRBJ2-3; 14 nucleotides match TRBD2. J was trimmed by 5 bases and V by 1 base; bases with no gene match: 5. This CDR3 comprises 17 residues. The germline V gene encodes CDR1 MGHDK and CDR2 SYGVNS. CDR3 DNA: TGTGCCAGCAGTGAATTAGGGACTAGCGGGAGAGTAGATACGCAGTATTTT. It specifies CASSELGTSGRVDTQYF.

For this clone: The same CDR3 also results from other DNA sequences found in this sample. The chain employs TRBV7-2 and TRBJ2-7, with 9 nucleotides matching TRBD1. The germline V gene has CDR1 SGHTA and CDR2 FQGNSA. This CDR3 has 14 amino acids. Unmatched junction bases numbered 2, after V lost 3 bases and J lost 2 bases. For the CDR3, the DNA is TGTGCCAGCAGCTTGGGACAGGGAGCCTACGAGCAGTACTTC. Encoded protein: CASSLGQGAYEQYF.

This sequence joins TRBV28 and TRBJ2-5, with 8 bases identical to TRBD1. CDR3 length: 15 residues. J was trimmed by 5 bases and V by 10 bases; bases with no gene match: 15. Germline CDR1 is MDHEN and CDR2 is SYDVKM. The chain's CDR3 is CATKSTGERLETQYF. DNA for the CDR3: TGTGCCACCAAATCGACAGGGGAGAGGTTGGAGACCCAGTACTTC.

V is TRBV19 and J is TRBJ2-3, with 7 nucleotides matching TRBD1. The junction had 7 bases not matched to a gene; V was cut back by 6 bases and J by 1 base. The germline CDR1 and CDR2 sequences are LNHDA and SQIVND (reference sequence). The CDR3 spans 15 residues. CDR3 DNA: TGTGCCAGTAGGAGACAGGGAGATGGCACAGATACGCAGTATTTT. Its protein product is CASRRQGDGTDTQYF.

This rearrangement joins TRBV28 to TRBJ1-2, with 7 bases that match TRBD1. The V and J ends lost 11 bases and 0 bases, in that order; junction bases with no gene match: 9. The CDR3 runs to 14 residues. Germline V lookup: CDR1 MDHEN, CDR2 SYDVKM. The CDR3 spells CAGQARYPNYGYTF. CDR3 coding DNA: TGTGCCGGACAGGCACGGTACCCTAACTATGGCTACACCTTC.

V is TRBV6-5 and J is TRBJ2-2, with 7 positions matching TRBD1. CDR3 length equals 16 residues. V lost 1 base, J lost 2 bases, and 4 bases stayed unmatched. Germline V CDR1 and CDR2: MNHEY, SVGAGI. CDR3 sequence (DNA): TGTGCCAGCAGTTACTTAACAGGGGCCAACACCGGGGAGCTGTTTTTT. Protein sequence: CASSYLTGANTGELFF.

The genes are TRBV10-1 and TRBJ1-2; D may be TRBD1 (5 bases). This CDR3 is 17 amino acids long. CDR1 and CDR2 (germline): WNHNN, SYGVQD (reference sequence). Trimming shortened V by 7 bases and J by 4 bases, and 25 bases separated the two germline ends. For the CDR3, the DNA is TGCGCCAGCATCCAGGGCGTCAGGTCGAATGGATGCTATGGCTACACCTTC. Translating it yields CASIQGVRSNGCYGYTF.

The chain's CDR3 is CASSQQGTGNTIYF. Here the CDR3 DNA reads TGCGCCAGCAGCCAACAGGGGACTGGAAACACCATATATTTT. The rearrangement links TRBV5-1 to TRBJ1-3; 7 bases are shared with TRBD1. The CDR3 is 14 residues long. V lost 4 bases, J lost 2 bases, and 3 bases stayed unmatched. The germline V gene encodes CDR1 SGHRS and CDR2 YFSETQ.